This T cell receptor beta chain was sequenced during a study of molecular identifiers for immune sequencing clone quantification. Regarding this clonotype: The antigen is not known.

Looked up from germline, CDR1 is LGHNA and CDR2 is YSLEER. The V and J ends lost 0 bases and 5 bases, in that order; junction bases with no gene match: 5. The CDR3 is 15 amino acids. Previously published methods and listed TCR primers were used for the bulk TCR libraries. One entry per CDR3 protein, called by TCRdb with MiXCR from the PCR reads. Of nearly 55,000 distinct CDR3 sequences in the sample, roughly 38% were seen once. Sorted naive CD8 T cells were those defined as CD8+CD4-CCR7+CD45RA+. Study results and limitations: Over 97% of effector molecules, yet under 1% of naive-cell molecules, were held by clones above 20 RNA copies.

Sequencing input: naive CD8+ T cells from blood, with Jurkat cell RNA spiked in. Subset: FACS-sorted CD8+CD4-CCR7+CD45RA+ naive T cells. This clonotype originated in a human donor in good health. Some libraries in this study had Jurkat cell RNA spiked in. The V gene is TRBV4-3, the J gene TRBJ2-7, with 9 nucleotides matching TRBD2. CDR3 nucleotides: TGCGCCAGCAGCCAAGAGCCTGCGGGAGGGGACGAGCAGTACTTC. This encodes CASSQEPAGGDEQYF.